These T cell receptor beta chains were read from a single sample in a study of blood T cell repertoires in COVID-19. Sequencing was performed with immunoSEQ multiplex PCR; in TCRdb, only in-frame clones are kept and a portion is missing. Of about 24,000 clones in the sample, 86% were seen once. The sample taken for sequencing was peripheral blood. These receptors were collected from a human donor with active COVID-19. The donor label of this sample is uncertain. Both conserved end residues are part of each CDR3. D genes are given only for firm matches. Not all rows give a size; the values are once, few, many and, for expanded clones, a class.

clone size: NA
V gene: TRBV4-2
D gene: TRBD1
J gene: TRBJ2-5
CDR3 protein: CASSQDLGDRGQETQYF
CDR3 DNA: TGTGCCAGCAGCCAAGATCTGGGGGACAGGGGCCAAGAGACCCAGTACTTC

clone size: NA
V gene: TRBV29-1
D gene: TRBD1
J gene: TRBJ2-5
CDR3 protein: CSAGGTMGETQYF
CDR3 DNA: TGCTCGGCAGGGGGCACCATGGGCGAGACCCAGTACTTC

clone size: NA
V gene: TRBV19
D gene: NA
J gene: TRBJ2-5
CDR3 protein: CASSMGGFQETQYF
CDR3 DNA: TGTGCCAGTAGTATGGGCGGGTTCCAAGAGACCCAGTACTTC

clone size: NA
V gene: TRBV6-5
D gene: NA
J gene: TRBJ2-7
CDR3 protein: CASSYSTGVTYEQYF
CDR3 DNA: TGTGCCAGCAGTTACTCGACGGGGGTGACCTACGAGCAGTACTTC

clone size: NA
V gene: TRBV10-3
D gene: TRBD2
J gene: TRBJ2-3
CDR3 protein: CAIRGSGGDTDTQYF
CDR3 DNA: TGTGCCATCAGGGGTAGCGGGGGAGACACAGATACGCAGTATTTT

clone size: NA
V gene: TRBV9
D gene: TRBD2
J gene: TRBJ2-2
CDR3 protein: CASSERQLAGGPGELFF
CDR3 DNA: TGTGCCAGCAGCGAGAGACAACTAGCGGGAGGGCCCGGGGAGCTGTTTTTT

clone size: once
V gene: TRBV29-1
D gene: NA
J gene: TRBJ2-3
CDR3 protein: CSVDWGGSTDTQYF
CDR3 DNA: TGCAGCGTTGATTGGGGGGGCAGCACAGATACGCAGTATTTT

clone size: NA
V gene: TRBV5-5
D gene: TRBD1
J gene: TRBJ2-3
CDR3 protein: CASSPRQIQGADTQYF
CDR3 DNA: TGTGCCAGCAGCCCGCGTCAGATACAGGGGGCAGATACGCAGTATTTT

clone size: few
V gene: TRBV28
D gene: TRBD1
J gene: TRBJ2-7
CDR3 protein: CASSPLGTGGEEQYF
CDR3 DNA: TGTGCCAGCAGCCCTTTGGGGACAGGGGGGGAAGAGCAGTACTTC

clone size: NA
V gene: TRBV14
D gene: TRBD1
J gene: TRBJ1-2
CDR3 protein: CASSPLGQGWSYGYTF
CDR3 DNA: TGTGCCAGCAGCCCCCTAGGACAGGGCTGGTCCTATGGCTACACCTTC

clone size: NA
V gene: TRBV19
D gene: TRBD1
J gene: TRBJ2-4
CDR3 protein: CASNPDRGRNIQYF
CDR3 DNA: TGTGCCAGTAACCCGGACAGGGGAAGAAACATTCAGTACTTC

clone size: NA
V gene: TRBV5-5
D gene: NA
J gene: TRBJ1-6
CDR3 protein: CASSRQNPNSPLHF
CDR3 DNA: TGTGCCAGCAGCCGACAGAACCCGAATTCACCCCTCCACTTT

clone size: NA
V gene: TRBV6-5
D gene: NA
J gene: TRBJ1-4
CDR3 protein: CASRDTRGEKLFF
CDR3 DNA: TGTGCCAGCAGGGACACCCGGGGGGAAAAACTGTTTTTT

clone size: once
V gene: TRBV11-3
D gene: TRBD2
J gene: TRBJ2-3
CDR3 protein: CASSLLAGFTDTQYF
CDR3 DNA: TGTGCCAGCAGCTTACTAGCGGGGTTCACAGATACGCAGTATTTT

clone size: once
V gene: TRBV4-2
D gene: TRBD2
J gene: TRBJ2-3
CDR3 protein: CASSQGRTSGSLLTSTDTQYF
CDR3 DNA: TGTGCCAGCAGCCAAGGAAGGACTAGCGGGAGCCTCCTGACCAGCACAGATACGCAGTATTTT

clone size: NA
V gene: TRBV11-2
D gene: NA
J gene: TRBJ1-1
CDR3 protein: CASSLELGRAFF
CDR3 DNA: TGTGCCAGCAGCTTAGAACTGGGGCGAGCTTTCTTT

clone size: NA
V gene: TRBV28
D gene: NA
J gene: TRBJ2-5
CDR3 protein: CASSLSAGQETQYF
CDR3 DNA: TGTGCCAGCAGTTTATCTGCAGGGCAAGAGACCCAGTACTTC

clone size: NA
V gene: TRBV10-3
D gene: TRBD1
J gene: TRBJ2-7
CDR3 protein: CAISAQGQVSSYEQYF
CDR3 DNA: TGTGCCATCAGCGCCCAAGGACAGGTGTCCTCCTACGAGCAGTACTTC

clone size: NA
V gene: TRBV3-1/TRBV3-2
D gene: NA
J gene: TRBJ2-1
CDR3 protein: CASSQDGDNYNEQFF
CDR3 DNA: TGTGCCAGCAGCCAAGATGGCGACAACTACAATGAGCAGTTCTTC

clone size: NA
V gene: TRBV5-4
D gene: NA
J gene: TRBJ1-4
CDR3 protein: CASSQGQNEKLFF
CDR3 DNA: TGTGCCAGCAGCCAGGGACAAAATGAAAAACTGTTTTTT

clone size: once
V gene: TRBV2
D gene: NA
J gene: TRBJ2-3
CDR3 protein: CASSPGLHTSTDTQYF
CDR3 DNA: TGTGCCAGCAGCCCTGGGCTACATACTAGCACAGATACGCAGTATTTT

clone size: NA
V gene: TRBV2
D gene: NA
J gene: TRBJ2-1
CDR3 protein: CASSELGQGNLEQFF
CDR3 DNA: TGTGCCAGCAGTGAACTTGGTCAGGGCAACCTTGAGCAGTTCTTC

clone size: NA
V gene: TRBV7-8
D gene: NA
J gene: TRBJ1-4
CDR3 protein: CASSAGGVVREKLFF
CDR3 DNA: TGTGCCAGCAGCGCGGGGGGGGTTGTACGTGAAAAACTGTTTTTT

clone size: NA
V gene: TRBV19
D gene: TRBD1
J gene: TRBJ2-7
CDR3 protein: CASSFLQGVGYEQYF
CDR3 DNA: TGTGCCAGTAGCTTCCTACAGGGGGTAGGCTACGAGCAGTACTTC

clone size: NA
V gene: TRBV11-3
D gene: TRBD1
J gene: TRBJ2-7
CDR3 protein: CASSPNPGQALYEQYF
CDR3 DNA: TGTGCCAGCAGCCCGAATCCAGGACAGGCCCTCTACGAGCAGTACTTC

clone size: NA
V gene: TRBV14
D gene: NA
J gene: TRBJ2-1
CDR3 protein: CASSQKLDRGWSYNEQFF
CDR3 DNA: TGTGCCAGCAGCCAAAAACTTGACCGGGGGTGGTCCTACAATGAGCAGTTCTTC

clone size: NA
V gene: TRBV7-8
D gene: NA
J gene: TRBJ2-5
CDR3 protein: CASNLGAAYQETQYF
CDR3 DNA: TGTGCCAGCAACCTGGGGGCGGCGTACCAAGAGACCCAGTACTTC

clone size: NA
V gene: TRBV3-1/TRBV3-2
D gene: NA
J gene: TRBJ1-1
CDR3 protein: CASSQDSEAFF
CDR3 DNA: TGTGCCAGCAGCCAAGACAGTGAAGCTTTCTTT

clone size: NA
V gene: TRBV7-8
D gene: TRBD2
J gene: TRBJ2-7
CDR3 protein: CASSFSGGSSYEQYF
CDR3 DNA: TGTGCCAGCAGCTTTAGCGGGGGGAGCTCCTACGAGCAGTACTTC

clone size: NA
V gene: TRBV24-1
D gene: NA
J gene: TRBJ2-7
CDR3 protein: CATSETVYEQYF
CDR3 DNA: TGTGCCACCAGTGAGACAGTCTACGAGCAGTACTTC

clone size: once
V gene: TRBV6-1
D gene: NA
J gene: TRBJ1-4
CDR3 protein: CASSEKWRQMNEKLFF
CDR3 DNA: TGTGCCAGCAGTGAGAAGTGGCGACAGATGAATGAAAAACTGTTTTTT

clone size: NA
V gene: TRBV20-1
D gene: TRBD1
J gene: TRBJ2-3
CDR3 protein: CSASAGTADTQYF
CDR3 DNA: TGCAGTGCTAGTGCCGGGACAGCAGATACGCAGTATTTT

clone size: NA
V gene: TRBV6-5
D gene: NA
J gene: TRBJ1-5
CDR3 protein: CATGVGNQPQHF
CDR3 DNA: TGTGCCACCGGAGTGGGTAATCAGCCCCAGCATTTT

clone size: NA
V gene: TRBV9
D gene: NA
J gene: TRBJ2-3
CDR3 protein: CASSAGGSSTDTQYF
CDR3 DNA: TGTGCCAGCAGCGCGGGGGGCTCGAGCACAGATACGCAGTATTTT

clone size: NA
V gene: TRBV3-1/TRBV3-2
D gene: NA
J gene: TRBJ1-5
CDR3 protein: CASSQSEANQPQHF
CDR3 DNA: TGTGCCAGCAGCCAGTCAGAGGCCAATCAGCCCCAGCATTTT

clone size: NA
V gene: TRBV2
D gene: NA
J gene: TRBJ1-2
CDR3 protein: CASSELRGNGYTF
CDR3 DNA: TGTGCCAGCAGTGAGCTAAGGGGGAATGGCTACACCTTC

clone size: NA
V gene: TRBV5-6
D gene: NA
J gene: TRBJ1-2
CDR3 protein: CASSLGGLQNYGYTF
CDR3 DNA: TGTGCCAGCAGCTTGGGGGGACTTCAAAACTATGGCTACACCTTC

clone size: NA
V gene: TRBV9
D gene: TRBD2
J gene: TRBJ2-2
CDR3 protein: CASSVVSGGLNTGELFF
CDR3 DNA: TGTGCCAGCAGCGTAGTTAGCGGGGGACTCAACACCGGGGAGCTGTTTTTT

clone size: NA
V gene: TRBV7-3
D gene: TRBD1
J gene: TRBJ2-1
CDR3 protein: CASSPGTGGYEQFF
CDR3 DNA: TGTGCCAGCAGCCCCGGGACAGGGGGCTATGAGCAGTTCTTC

clone size: NA
V gene: TRBV12-2
D gene: NA
J gene: TRBJ2-5
CDR3 protein: CASRLVERNRLETQYF
CDR3 DNA: TGTGCAAGTCGCTTAGTTGAAAGGAACAGATTAGAGACCCAGTACTTC

clone size: NA
V gene: TRBV7-2
D gene: NA
J gene: TRBJ2-7
CDR3 protein: CASSLAGEQYF
CDR3 DNA: TGTGCCAGCAGCTTAGCCGGCGAGCAGTACTTC

clone size: NA
V gene: TRBV14
D gene: TRBD1
J gene: TRBJ2-7
CDR3 protein: CASSTPGQGAYEQYF
CDR3 DNA: TGTGCCAGCAGCACACCGGGACAGGGGGCCTACGAGCAGTACTTC

clone size: few
V gene: TRBV29-1
D gene: NA
J gene: TRBJ2-7
CDR3 protein: CSVLTGTLYF
CDR3 DNA: TGCAGCGTTCTAACAGGGACGCTGTACTTC

clone size: once
V gene: TRBV7-3
D gene: TRBD2
J gene: TRBJ2-1
CDR3 protein: CASSRLADNEQFF
CDR3 DNA: TGTGCCAGCAGCCGACTAGCGGACAATGAGCAGTTCTTC

clone size: NA
V gene: TRBV19
D gene: TRBD1
J gene: TRBJ2-7
CDR3 protein: CASSDPGDSYEQYF
CDR3 DNA: TGTGCCAGTAGTGACCCCGGGGACAGCTACGAGCAGTACTTC

clone size: NA
V gene: TRBV7-2
D gene: NA
J gene: TRBJ2-5
CDR3 protein: CASSLYTGQETQYF
CDR3 DNA: TGTGCCAGCAGCTTATACACGGGCCAAGAGACCCAGTACTTC

clone size: NA
V gene: TRBV5-6
D gene: TRBD2
J gene: TRBJ2-1
CDR3 protein: CASSGLAGEGNEQFF
CDR3 DNA: TGTGCCAGCAGCGGTCTAGCGGGAGAAGGCAATGAGCAGTTCTTC

clone size: NA
V gene: TRBV5-1
D gene: NA
J gene: TRBJ1-3
CDR3 protein: CASSLGGSSGNTIYF
CDR3 DNA: TGCGCCAGCAGCTTGGGCGGGAGCTCTGGAAACACCATATATTTT

clone size: NA
V gene: TRBV6-6
D gene: NA
J gene: TRBJ2-5
CDR3 protein: CASSREGWETQYF
CDR3 DNA: TGTGCCAGCAGCCGTGAGGGTTGGGAGACCCAGTACTTC

clone size: NA
V gene: TRBV7-9
D gene: NA
J gene: TRBJ1-2
CDR3 protein: CASSLNAVANYGYTF
CDR3 DNA: TGTGCCAGCAGCTTAAATGCGGTAGCTAACTATGGCTACACCTTC

clone size: NA
V gene: TRBV6-5
D gene: NA
J gene: TRBJ1-1
CDR3 protein: CATIGTPRWAFF
CDR3 DNA: TGTGCCACCATAGGGACACCACGATGGGCTTTCTTT